The next 25 T cell receptor beta chains were all read from a single sample in a study of CD4 T cell repertoires in COVID-19. No culture step preceded sequencing of the ex vivo isolated memory T cells. TCRdb keeps only in-frame clones here, not all; method: immunoSEQ multiplex PCR. The top ten hold about 0.5% of the sample, which has tens of thousands of clones, roughly 91% seen once. The specimen comprised central memory CD4+ T cells from blood, sampled before the COVID-19 pandemic. The receptors here all came from a human donor who had COVID-19.

The CDR3 DNA sequence: TGTGCCAGTAGTATCCTGGGACAGCCCACCGGGGAGCTGTTTTTT. Translation: CASSILGQPTGELFF. The chain is built from TRBV19 and TRBJ2-2, with 7 bases fitting TRBD1. The trim removed 3 bases at V and 4 bases at J, leaving 5 bases unmatched. CDR1 and CDR2 (germline): LNHDA, SQIVND (reference sequence). The CDR3 covers 15 residues.

A few counts support this clone. This rearrangement joins TRBV21-1 to TRBJ2-7; the table's D call, TRBD1, has no DNA check behind it. TRBV21-1 is designated a pseudogene. The CDR3 runs 14 residues. CDR3 nucleotides: TGTGCCAGCAGCAAGGACAGGTTCTTATACGAGCAGTACTTC. Translation gives CASSKDRFLYEQYF.

The V and J genes are TRBV7-9 and TRBJ1-2; no definite D call. The germline V gene has CDR1 SEHNR and CDR2 FQNEAQ (reference sequence). With 4 bases removed from V and 3 bases from J, the gap between germline ends came to 9 bases. CDR3 size: 13 residues. The CDR3 spells CASSWGEDYGYTF. The CDR3 DNA sequence: TGTGCCAGCAGCTGGGGAGAGGACTATGGCTACACCTTC.

This chain links TRBV5-1 with TRBJ2-7, with 12 bases lining up with TRBD2. The germline V gene encodes CDR1 SGHRS and CDR2 YFSETQ. The CDR3 runs 14 residues. V lost 4 bases, J lost 2 bases, and 1 base stayed unmatched. CDR3 DNA sequence: TGCGCCAGCAGCCGGACTAGCGGGACCTACGAGCAGTACTTC. It codes for CASSRTSGTYEQYF.

This chain connects TRBV5-1 to TRBJ1-1; D gene ambiguous. This CDR3 is built from 13 residues. V gave up 1 base and J gave up 1 base, with 5 bases separating them. Germline V gene data show CDR1 as SGHRS and CDR2 as YFSETQ. CDR3 loop: CASSLNSNTEAFF. The DNA of the CDR3 is TGCGCCAGCAGCTTGAACTCGAACACTGAAGCTTTCTTT.

The chain couples TRBV14 to TRBJ2-2; perhaps TRBD2 as D (5 bases). Germline V gene data show CDR1 as SGHDN and CDR2 as FVKESK. With 0 bases removed from V and 7 bases from J, the gap between germline ends came to 6 bases. The CDR3 spans 13 residues. CDR3 DNA: TGTGCCAGCAGCCAAGAACTAGGCGGGGAGCTGTTTTTT. Protein sequence: CASSQELGGELFF. Full variable domain (outside the CDR3, taken from reference TRBV14 and TRBJ2-2): EAGVTQFPSHSVIEKGQTVTLRCDPISGHDNLYWYRRVMGKEIKFLLHFVKESKQDESGMPNNRFLAERTGGTYSTLKVQPAELEDSGVYFCASSQELGGELFFGEGSRLTVL.

This rearrangement joins TRBV19 to TRBJ2-1; TRBD2 agrees at 7 bases. J lost 10 bases, V lost 5 bases, and 5 bases had no gene match. The length of the CDR3 is 12 residues. Germline values: CDR1 LNHDA, CDR2 SQIVND (reference sequence). As DNA, the CDR3 is TGTGCCAGTAGTCCTGGGAGGGGAGAGCAGTTCTTC. It translates to CASSPGRGEQFF.

This chain connects TRBV5-4 to TRBJ2-5; D may be TRBD2 (6 bases). Germline lookup yields CDR1 SGHNT and CDR2 YYREEE (reference sequence). Trimming removed 0 bases from V and 5 bases from J, with 11 bases in between. CDR3 size: 14 residues. The CDR3 is CASSLEGRGETQYF. CDR3 coding DNA: TGTGCCAGCAGCTTGGAAGGCCGGGGGGAGACCCAGTACTTC.

The CDR3 nucleotides read TGTGCCAGCAGGAGGGACAGCAGTTCACCCCTCCACTTT. It is translated as CASRRDSSSPLHF. The chain recombines TRBV2 with TRBJ1-6, with 7 bases identical to TRBD1. The CDR3 extends over 13 amino acids. CDR1 and CDR2 (germline): SNHLY, FYNNEI. Losses at the gene ends were 6 bases for V and 9 bases for J; bases not matched to a gene: 5. The full variable domain, with the rest looked up from reference TRBV2 and TRBJ1-6, is EPEVTQTPSHQVTQMGQEVILRCVPISNHLYFYWYRQILGQKVEFLVSFYNNEISEKSEIFDDQFSVERPDGSNFTLKIRSTKLEDSAMYFCASRRDSSSPLHFGNGTRLTVT.

The chain is built from TRBV11-2 and TRBJ1-1, with 8 bases fitting TRBD1. The germline CDR1 and CDR2 sequences are SGHAT and FQNNGV. Unmatched junction bases numbered 4, after V lost 7 bases and J lost 3 bases. The CDR3 has 13 amino acids. CDR3 sequence (DNA): TGTGCCAGCACTGGACAGGGTGACACTGAAGCTTTCTTT. It yields the protein CASTGQGDTEAFF. The full variable domain, in which reference TRBV11-2 and TRBJ1-1 provide the parts outside the CDR3, is EAGVAQSPRYKIIEKRQSVAFWCNPISGHATLYWYQQILGQGPKLLIQFQNNGVVDDSQLPKDRFSAERLKGVDSTLKIQPAKLEDSAVYLCASTGQGDTEAFFGQGTRLTVV.

This clone was detected once. The chain recombines TRBV19 with TRBJ1-1, with 7 bases lining up with TRBD1. The CDR3 runs 17 residues. Germline V gives CDR1 LNHDA, CDR2 SQIVND (reference sequence). V trimming: 4 bases; J trimming: 1 base; junction bases outside the gene matches: 12. The DNA for the CDR3 is TGTGCCAGTAGTACCTGGACAGGCCGACTGAAGAACACTGAAGCTTTCTTT. This gives the protein CASSTWTGRLKNTEAFF.

The chain links TRBV7-7 to TRBJ2-3, with TRBD2 identical over 7 bases. The CDR3 runs 15 residues. The V gene end was trimmed by 0 bases and the J gene end by 5 bases; junction bases not matched to a gene: 5. Germline V gives CDR1 SSHAT, CDR2 FNYEAQ (reference sequence). DNA of the CDR3: TGTGCCAGCAGCTTAGCGGGAGGGGATGGAGATACGCAGTATTTT. Its translation: CASSLAGGDGDTQYF.

The chain has TRBV9 and TRBJ2-7; 7 bases agree with TRBD1. The ends lost 0 bases at V and 3 bases at J; junction bases unmatched: 3. This CDR3 region has 14 residues. From germline, CDR1 is SGDLS and CDR2 YYNGEE. CDR3 DNA sequence: TGTGCCAGCAGCGTAGGGGCAGGGGGCTACGAGCAGTACTTC. It translates to CASSVGAGGYEQYF.

V and J are TRBV5-4 and TRBJ2-1; 10 bases are a match to TRBD1. This CDR3 is 15 amino acids long. Germline values: CDR1 SGHNT, CDR2 YYREEE (reference sequence). The V segment lost 4 bases and the J segment 0 bases; nucleotides outside the gene matches: 1. Here the CDR3 reads CASSRDRGSYNEQFF. The CDR3 nucleotides read TGTGCCAGCAGCAGGGACAGGGGCTCCTACAATGAGCAGTTCTTC.

The chain uses TRBV7-8 and TRBJ1-1; TRBD1 might be the D (5 bases). CDR3 length equals 14 residues. The germline CDR1 and CDR2 sequences are SGHVS and FQNEAQ. Trimming left V 0 bases short and J 4 bases short, with 9 bases between. CDR3 DNA sequence: TGTGCCAGCAGCTTAGCTGTCCAGGGCACTGAAGCTTTCTTT. Amino acid sequence: CASSLAVQGTEAFF.

CDR3 coding DNA: TGCGCCAGCAGCTTGGGACCCTCGACAGGGGGCACTGAAGCTTTCTTT. The encoded protein is CASSLGPSTGGTEAFF. This chain uses TRBV5-1 with TRBJ1-1; 9 positions agree with TRBD1. CDR3 length: 16 amino acids. Germline V gene sequence: CDR1 SGHRS, CDR2 YFSETQ. The trim removed 0 bases at V and 4 bases at J, leaving 7 bases unmatched. Supplemented by reference TRBV5-1 and TRBJ1-1, the full variable domain reads KAGVTQTPRYLIKTRGQQVTLSCSPISGHRSVSWYQQTPGQGLQFLFEYFSETQRNKGNFPGRFSGRQFSNSRSEMNVSTLELGDSALYLCASSLGPSTGGTEAFFGQGTRLTVV.

The chain's CDR3 is CASSGTSGGLFFTDTQYF. The DNA of the CDR3 is TGTGCCAGCAGTGGGACTAGCGGGGGGCTCTTCTTCACAGATACGCAGTATTTT. The J gene is TRBJ2-3, the V gene TRBV6-1; 14 bases match TRBD2. The germline V gene encodes CDR1 MNHNS and CDR2 SASEGT. This CDR3 has 18 residues. J lost 2 bases, V lost 4 bases, and 8 bases had no gene match.

V is TRBV6-5 and J is TRBJ1-5; perhaps TRBD1 as D (6 bases). V was pared by 5 bases and J by 5 bases, with 13 bases between. The germline V gene encodes CDR1 MNHEY and CDR2 SVGAGI. The CDR3 spans 14 residues. The CDR3 bases are TGTGCCAGCAGTAGGAACAGGGAACATCAGCCCCAGCATTTT. As protein: CASSRNREHQPQHF.

The rearrangement joins TRBV5-1 to TRBJ2-7; D possibly corresponds to TRBD1 (5 bases). The CDR3 has 12 amino acids. Germline values: CDR1 SGHRS, CDR2 YFSETQ. V was shortened by 4 bases and J by 3 bases, with 8 bases between the two germline ends. The CDR3 loop reads CASSLQGYEQYF. The CDR3 DNA sequence: TGCGCCAGCAGCCTGCAGGGCTACGAGCAGTACTTC. Full variable domain (rest looked up from reference TRBV5-1 and TRBJ2-7): KAGVTQTPRYLIKTRGQQVTLSCSPISGHRSVSWYQQTPGQGLQFLFEYFSETQRNKGNFPGRFSGRQFSNSRSEMNVSTLELGDSALYLCASSLQGYEQYFGPGTRLTVT.

The gene calls are TRBV28 and TRBJ1-2; 7 nucleotides agree with TRBD1. Germline V CDR1 and CDR2: MDHEN, SYDVKM. The CDR3 runs 15 residues. Trimming cost V 6 bases and J 4 bases; bases outside gene matches: 11. The CDR3 DNA reads TGTGCCAGCAGCCGAGCGACAGGGCCCACCTATGGCTACACCTTC. Protein: CASSRATGPTYGYTF.

The chain has TRBV11-2 and TRBJ2-7; 8 nucleotides match TRBD1. J gave up 9 bases and V 1 base, and 5 bases lay outside the gene matches. CDR3 length equals 13 residues. Looked up from germline, CDR1 is SGHAT and CDR2 is FQNNGV. The CDR3 region is CASSLGDRFPQYF. CDR3 DNA sequence: TGTGCCAGCAGCTTAGGGGACAGGTTTCCGCAGTACTTC.

The chain combines TRBV28 with TRBJ2-5, with 15 bases matching TRBD2. Germline values: CDR1 MDHEN, CDR2 SYDVKM. With V trimmed by 4 bases and J by 6 bases, 6 bases remained unmatched. This CDR3 has 16 residues. This chain's CDR3 is CASSSTGTSGRQTQYF. Written as DNA, the CDR3 is TGTGCCAGCAGTTCCACCGGGACTAGCGGGAGGCAGACCCAGTACTTC.

The chain combines TRBV6-6 with TRBJ2-7, with 7 bases lining up with TRBD2. Unmatched junction bases numbered 3, after V lost 6 bases and J lost 4 bases. Per germline, CDR1 MNHNY and CDR2 SVGAGI (reference sequence). The CDR3 has 12 amino acids. CDR3 bases: TGTGCCAGCAGGGGGGAGGGTTACGAGCAGTACTTC. It yields the protein CASRGEGYEQYF.

The chain combines TRBV9 with TRBJ2-3; possibly TRBD2 for D (5 bases). Germline V lookup: CDR1 SGDLS, CDR2 YYNGEE. The CDR3 runs to 19 residues. V was cut by 0 bases and J by 4 bases, with 24 bases left in between. CDR3 in amino acids: CASSVAGTPSAVDSDTQYF. The CDR3 DNA reads TGTGCCAGCAGCGTAGCCGGAACACCGAGCGCGGTGGACTCAGATACGCAGTATTTT. Complete variable domain (other parts from reference TRBV9 and TRBJ2-3): DSGVTQTPKHLITATGQRVTLRCSPRSGDLSVYWYQQSLDQGLQFLIQYYNGEERAKGNILERFSAQQFPDLHSELNLSSLELGDSALYFCASSVAGTPSAVDSDTQYFGPGTRLTVL.

Concerning this clone: One end of the junction fails to match germline, which may point to a read error. This rearrangement joins TRBV19 to TRBJ2-7; maybe TRBD1 (6 bases). The CDR3 totals 13 residues. Germline loops: CDR1 LNHDA, CDR2 SQIVND (reference sequence). CDR3 sequence: CASSEQGSYEQYF. DNA of the CDR3: TGTGCGAGTAGTGAACAGGGAAGCTACGAGCAGTACTTC.